This T cell receptor beta chain is from a study of cytomegalovirus exposure and HLA in healthy donors. The PCR employed 60 Vbeta primers together with 13 Jbeta primers. TCRdb's table, derived via immunoSEQ multiplex PCR, lists solely in-frame clones and lacks some. The table shows roughly 130,000 clones, with around 80% occurring only once. The CDR3 runs 18 residues. Germline lookup yields CDR1 MGHRA and CDR2 YSYEKL. V shed 1 base and J 0 bases; nucleotides not matched to a gene: 11. A few counts support this clone. The sequenced material came from PBMCs. The clonotype originates from a boy aged 2 to 10 in good health and CMV-seronegative. V gene TRBV4-1 combines with J gene TRBJ1-1, with 7 bases lining up with TRBD1. CDR3 in amino acids: CASSQGPTGQHMNTEAFF. In DNA form, the CDR3 reads TGCGCCAGCAGCCAAGGACCTACGGGACAGCACATGAACACTGAAGCTTTCTTT.